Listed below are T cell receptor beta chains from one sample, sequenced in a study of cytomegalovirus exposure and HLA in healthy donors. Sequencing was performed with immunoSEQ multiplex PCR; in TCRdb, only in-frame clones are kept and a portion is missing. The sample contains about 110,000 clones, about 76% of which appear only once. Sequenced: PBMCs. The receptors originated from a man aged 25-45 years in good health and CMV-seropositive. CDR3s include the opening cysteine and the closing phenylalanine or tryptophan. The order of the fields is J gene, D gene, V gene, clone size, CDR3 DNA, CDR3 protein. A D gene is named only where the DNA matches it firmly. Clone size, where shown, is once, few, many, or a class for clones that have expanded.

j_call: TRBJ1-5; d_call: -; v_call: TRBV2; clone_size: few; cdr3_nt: TGTGCCAGCAGTGAAGGAGGCTACGACAATCAGCCCCAGCATTTT; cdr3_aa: CASSEGGYDNQPQHF
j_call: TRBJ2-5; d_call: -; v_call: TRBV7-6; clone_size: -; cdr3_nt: TGTGCCAGCAGCTTAGCGGGAGGTGGGGCGGCCGAGACCCAGTACTTC; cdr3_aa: CASSLAGGGAAETQYF
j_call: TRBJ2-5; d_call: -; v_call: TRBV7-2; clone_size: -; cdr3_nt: TGTGCCAGCAGCCCACTGGGGGGTCGGGAGACCCAGTACTTC; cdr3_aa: CASSPLGGRETQYF
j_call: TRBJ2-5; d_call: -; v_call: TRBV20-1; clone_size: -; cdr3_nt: TGCAGTGCTCTCGGAGTGGAGACCCAGTACTTC; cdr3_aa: CSALGVETQYF
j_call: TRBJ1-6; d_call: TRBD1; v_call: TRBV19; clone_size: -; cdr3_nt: TGTGCCAGTAGTATTCGGACAGGGGGCTCTAATTCACCCCTCCACTTT; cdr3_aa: CASSIRTGGSNSPLHF
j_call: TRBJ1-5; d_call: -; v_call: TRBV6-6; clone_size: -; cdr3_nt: TGTGCCAGCAGTTACGCGAGTCAGCCCCAGCATTTT; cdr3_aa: CASSYASQPQHF
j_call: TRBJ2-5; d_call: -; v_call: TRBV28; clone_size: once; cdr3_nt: TGTGCCAGCAGTTTACTACAGATCCAAGAGACCCAGTACTTC; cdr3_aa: CASSLLQIQETQYF
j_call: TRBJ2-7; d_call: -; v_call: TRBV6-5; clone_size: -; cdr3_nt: TGTGCCAGCGTTCGACGGGGTTTCTACGAGCAGTACTTC; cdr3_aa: CASVRRGFYEQYF
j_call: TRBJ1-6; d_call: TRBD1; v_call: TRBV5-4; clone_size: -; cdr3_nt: TGTGCCAGCAGACCAAATCCAGACAGGGCGCGCTCACCCCTCCACTTT; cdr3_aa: CASRPNPDRARSPLHF
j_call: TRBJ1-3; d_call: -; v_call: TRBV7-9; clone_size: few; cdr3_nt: TGTGCCAGCAGCTCAGCTGGAAACACCATATATTTT; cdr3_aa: CASSSAGNTIYF